This T cell receptor (beta chain) was identified in a study of cytomegalovirus exposure and HLA in healthy donors listed by TCRdb under 2017. Regarding the study in general: The roughly 670 repertoires of the first cohort and the roughly 120 validation repertoires were produced on the same platform, according to a later analysis. The study aimed to test whether cataloging public T cell receptors could reveal signatures of past pathogen exposure. In addition to the first cohort of several hundred subjects, a separate validation cohort of approximately 130 different subjects was used. To predict cytomegalovirus infection status, the study combined high-throughput TCR immunosequencing, statistical association of individual TCRs with disease status, and machine learning.

The donors belonged to the validation cohort of over a hundred subjects, which was separate from the roughly 670-subject first cohort. Receptor libraries were prepared by the immunoSEQ multiplex PCR assay. The source study handled its data this way. A statistical classification framework was built for diagnosing cytomegalovirus status from the catalog of TCR beta chain sequences. As stored in TCRdb, this immuneACCESS dataset retains in-frame rearrangements with V and J assigned. A fraction of the clones does not appear; measured against another copy, unresolved V genes explain less than half of the discrepancy, and the remainder lacks a known reason. Clone size and the V and J calls come from that table; the DNA yielded D and trimming. This sample holds approximately 260,000 clones; approximately 83% were observed only once. The leading ten clones occupy roughly 0.99% of the sample. The germline V gene specifies SGHRS as CDR1 and YFSETQ as CDR2. Its CDR3 holds 13 amino acids, cysteine through phenylalanine. The CDR3 DNA has 39 bases and is translated from base 1. V loses 5 bases, J loses 5 bases, and the germline ends lie 13 bases apart.

This clone was recorded a few times. Its antigen specificity is not known. No base qualities exist here, and no much larger clone lies one base off it. What the authors observed across the whole study: In the study, around 150 TCR beta chains were listed as associated with cytomegalovirus. In a later analysis, TCRs clustered in the first cohort were found to also tend to co-occur in the roughly 120 validation repertoires, with 94% of cluster scores above 0. All 130 or so repertoires were used to score co-occurrence in the validation cohort in a later analysis, because that analysis had no HLA typing for the cohort. It was suggested by the authors that the approach could potentially be generalized to other disease states and immunological phenotypes. Most TCR sequences were observed very rarely across donors, whereas some public TCRs were present in many individuals. The classifier was reported to diagnose cytomegalovirus status with high specificity and sensitivity in both the original and validation cohorts. In vitro tests confirmed that a few of the cytomegalovirus-associated TCR beta chains recognize cytomegalovirus antigens.

The V and J genes are TRBV5-1 and TRBJ2-5; perhaps TRBD1 is the D gene, with 6 bases matching. The sequenced sample consisted of PBMCs. The TCR sequence derives from a woman aged 18-30 years in good health and CMV-seronegative. CDR3 reads: CASRVDRRETQYF. In nucleotides, the sequence is TGCGCCAGCAGAGTTGACAGGCGGGAGACCCAGTACTTC.